The following is a T cell receptor (beta chain) sequence with its context. Its target is not known. This CDR3 comprises 13 residues. J lost 7 bases, V lost 5 bases, and 5 bases had no gene match. Molecular barcoded adaptors covering alpha/delta and beta/gamma chains were used on approximately 400 ng RNA. TCRdb re-analysed the reads in MiXCR, keeping a single row per CDR3 protein. Among about 48,000 distinct CDR3 sequences listed, roughly 19% were seen once. The sample belongs to a study of read filtering for tumor transcriptome and immune sequencing. Regarding the study as a whole: Correlation between methods rose after single-read clonotypes were removed. Sorted CD138-negative bone marrow cells were not purified T cells. Roughly four fifths of IR-seq clonotypes had one read, totaling approximately 3.3% of reads; RNA-seq: about 70% and 40%. RNA-seq captured clonotypes less deeply and reliably than IR-seq.

This sequence was found in a donor aged 40 or older with multiple myeloma. Sequenced material: a population of CD138-negative cells sorted from bone marrow. The V and J genes are TRBV12-3 or TRBV12-4 and TRBJ1-1; 9 nucleotides line up with TRBD1. The CDR3 coding sequence is TGTGCCAGCAGTGCCACAGGGGGCGGTGAAGCTTTCTTT. It yields the protein CASSATGGGEAFF.